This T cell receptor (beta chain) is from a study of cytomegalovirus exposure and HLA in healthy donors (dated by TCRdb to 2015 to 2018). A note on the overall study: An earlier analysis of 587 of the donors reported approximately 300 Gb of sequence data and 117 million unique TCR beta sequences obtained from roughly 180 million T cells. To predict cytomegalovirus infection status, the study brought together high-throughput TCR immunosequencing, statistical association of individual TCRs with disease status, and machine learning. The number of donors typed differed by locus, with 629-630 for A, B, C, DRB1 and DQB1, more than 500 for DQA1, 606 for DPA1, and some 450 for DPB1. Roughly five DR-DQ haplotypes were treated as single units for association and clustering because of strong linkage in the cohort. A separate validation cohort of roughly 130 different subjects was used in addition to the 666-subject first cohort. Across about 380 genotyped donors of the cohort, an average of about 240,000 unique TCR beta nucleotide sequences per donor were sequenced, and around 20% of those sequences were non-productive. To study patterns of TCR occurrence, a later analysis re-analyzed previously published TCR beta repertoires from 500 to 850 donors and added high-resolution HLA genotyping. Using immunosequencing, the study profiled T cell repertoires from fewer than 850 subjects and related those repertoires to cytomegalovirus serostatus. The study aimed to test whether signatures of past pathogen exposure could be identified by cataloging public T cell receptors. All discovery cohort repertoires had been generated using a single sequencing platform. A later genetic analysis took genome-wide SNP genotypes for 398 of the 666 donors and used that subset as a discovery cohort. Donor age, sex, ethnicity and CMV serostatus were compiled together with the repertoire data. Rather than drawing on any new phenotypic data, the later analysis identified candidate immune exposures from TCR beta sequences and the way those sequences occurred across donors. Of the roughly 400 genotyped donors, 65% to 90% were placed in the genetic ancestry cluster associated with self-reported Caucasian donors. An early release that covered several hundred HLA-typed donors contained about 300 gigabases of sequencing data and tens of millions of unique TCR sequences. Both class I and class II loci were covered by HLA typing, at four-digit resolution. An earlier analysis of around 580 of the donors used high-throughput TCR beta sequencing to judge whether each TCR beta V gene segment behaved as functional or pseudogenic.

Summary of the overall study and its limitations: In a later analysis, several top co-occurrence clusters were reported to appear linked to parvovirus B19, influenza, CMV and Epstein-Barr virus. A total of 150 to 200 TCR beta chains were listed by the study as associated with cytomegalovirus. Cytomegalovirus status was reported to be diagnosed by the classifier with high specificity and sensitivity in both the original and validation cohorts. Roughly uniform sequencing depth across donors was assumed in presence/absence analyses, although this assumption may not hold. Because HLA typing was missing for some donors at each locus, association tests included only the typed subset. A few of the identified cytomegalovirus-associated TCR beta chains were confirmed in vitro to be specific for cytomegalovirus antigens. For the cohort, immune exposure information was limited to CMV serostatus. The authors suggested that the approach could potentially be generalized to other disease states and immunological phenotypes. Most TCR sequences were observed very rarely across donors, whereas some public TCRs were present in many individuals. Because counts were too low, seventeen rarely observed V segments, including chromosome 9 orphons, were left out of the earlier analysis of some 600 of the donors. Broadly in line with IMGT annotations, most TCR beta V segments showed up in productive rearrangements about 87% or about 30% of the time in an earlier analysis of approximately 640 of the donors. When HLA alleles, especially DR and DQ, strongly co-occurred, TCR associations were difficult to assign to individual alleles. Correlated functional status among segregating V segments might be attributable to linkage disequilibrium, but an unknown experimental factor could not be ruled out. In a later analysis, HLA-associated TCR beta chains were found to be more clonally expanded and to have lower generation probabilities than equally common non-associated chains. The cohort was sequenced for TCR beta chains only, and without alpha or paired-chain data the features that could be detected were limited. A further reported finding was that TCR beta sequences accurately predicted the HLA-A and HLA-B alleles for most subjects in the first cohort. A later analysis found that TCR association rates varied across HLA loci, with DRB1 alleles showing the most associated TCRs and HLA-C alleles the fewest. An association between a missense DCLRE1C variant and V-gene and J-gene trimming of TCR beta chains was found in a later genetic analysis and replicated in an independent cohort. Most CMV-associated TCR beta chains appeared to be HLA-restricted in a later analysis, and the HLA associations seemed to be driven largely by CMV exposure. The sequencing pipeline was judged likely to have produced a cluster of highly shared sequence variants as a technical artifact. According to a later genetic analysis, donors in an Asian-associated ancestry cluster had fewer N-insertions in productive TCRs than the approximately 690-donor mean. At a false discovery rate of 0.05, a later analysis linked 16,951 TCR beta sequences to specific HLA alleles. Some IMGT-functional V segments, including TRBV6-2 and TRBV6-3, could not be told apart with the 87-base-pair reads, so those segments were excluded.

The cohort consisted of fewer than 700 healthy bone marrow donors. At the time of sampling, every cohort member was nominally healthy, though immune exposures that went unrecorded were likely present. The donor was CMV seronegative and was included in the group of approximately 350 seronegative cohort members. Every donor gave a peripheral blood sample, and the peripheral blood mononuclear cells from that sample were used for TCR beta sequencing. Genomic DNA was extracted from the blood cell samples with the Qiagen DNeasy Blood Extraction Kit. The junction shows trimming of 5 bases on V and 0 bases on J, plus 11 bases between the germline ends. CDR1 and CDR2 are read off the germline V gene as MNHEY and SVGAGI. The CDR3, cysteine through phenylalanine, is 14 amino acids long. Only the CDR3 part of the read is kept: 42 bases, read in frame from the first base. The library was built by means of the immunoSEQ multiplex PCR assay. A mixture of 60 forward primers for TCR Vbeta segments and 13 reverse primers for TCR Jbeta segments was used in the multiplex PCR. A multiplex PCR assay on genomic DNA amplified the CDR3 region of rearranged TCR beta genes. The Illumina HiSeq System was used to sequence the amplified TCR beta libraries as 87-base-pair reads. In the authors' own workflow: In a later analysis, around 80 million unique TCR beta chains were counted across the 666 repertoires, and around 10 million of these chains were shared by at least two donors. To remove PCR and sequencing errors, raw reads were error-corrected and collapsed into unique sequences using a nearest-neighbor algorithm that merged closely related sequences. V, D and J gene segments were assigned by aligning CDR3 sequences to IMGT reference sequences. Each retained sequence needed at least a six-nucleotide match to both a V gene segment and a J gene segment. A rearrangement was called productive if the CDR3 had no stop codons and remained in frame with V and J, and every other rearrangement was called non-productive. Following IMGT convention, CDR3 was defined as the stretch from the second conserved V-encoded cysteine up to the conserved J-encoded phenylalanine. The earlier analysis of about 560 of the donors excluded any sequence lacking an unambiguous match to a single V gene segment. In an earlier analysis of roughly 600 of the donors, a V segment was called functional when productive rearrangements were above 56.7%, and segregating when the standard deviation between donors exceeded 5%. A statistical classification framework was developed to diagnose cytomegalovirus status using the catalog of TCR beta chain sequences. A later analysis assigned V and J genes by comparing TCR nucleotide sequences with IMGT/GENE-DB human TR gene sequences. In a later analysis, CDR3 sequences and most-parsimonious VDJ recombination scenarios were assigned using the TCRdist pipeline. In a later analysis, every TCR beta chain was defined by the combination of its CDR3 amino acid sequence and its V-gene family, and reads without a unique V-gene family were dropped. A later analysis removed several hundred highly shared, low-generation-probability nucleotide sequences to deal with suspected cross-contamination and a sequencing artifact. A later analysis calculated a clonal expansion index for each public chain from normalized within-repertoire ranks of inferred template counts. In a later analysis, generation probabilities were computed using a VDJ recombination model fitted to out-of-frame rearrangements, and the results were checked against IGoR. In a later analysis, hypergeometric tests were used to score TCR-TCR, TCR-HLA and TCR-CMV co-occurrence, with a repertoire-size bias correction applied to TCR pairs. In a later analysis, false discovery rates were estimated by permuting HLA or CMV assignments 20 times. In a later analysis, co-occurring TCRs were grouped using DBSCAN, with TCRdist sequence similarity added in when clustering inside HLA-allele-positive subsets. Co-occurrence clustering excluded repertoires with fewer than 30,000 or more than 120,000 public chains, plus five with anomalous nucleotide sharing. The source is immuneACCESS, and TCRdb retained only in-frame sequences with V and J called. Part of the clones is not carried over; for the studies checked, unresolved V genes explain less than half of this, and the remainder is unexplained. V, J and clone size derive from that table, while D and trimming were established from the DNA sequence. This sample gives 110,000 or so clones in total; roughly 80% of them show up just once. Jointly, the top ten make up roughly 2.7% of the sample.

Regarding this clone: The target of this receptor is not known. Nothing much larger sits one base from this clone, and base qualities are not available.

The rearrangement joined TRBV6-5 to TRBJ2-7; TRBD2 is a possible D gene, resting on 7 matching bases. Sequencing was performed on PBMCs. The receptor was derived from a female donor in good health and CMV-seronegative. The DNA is TGTGCCAGCAGTAGGGGGGGTCCCTCCTACGAGCAGTACTTC. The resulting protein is CASSRGGPSYEQYF.